These 14 T cell receptor beta chains originate from one sample sequenced in a study of T-cell reconstitution after alpha-beta-depleted transplantation in children. A library of TCRbeta sequences, prepared with unique molecular identifiers, was generated. One entry per CDR3 protein results from TCRdb running MiXCR on the PCR reads. The sample gives some 500,000 distinct CDR3 sequences, 18% of which show up once; 3.3% is in the top ten. The sequencing here drew on PBMCs from the stem cell graft donor, taken from the stem cell graft. These TCRs come from a human donor who donated a stem cell graft to a child with acute lymphoblastic leukemia.

This rearrangement joins TRBV6-2 or TRBV6-3 to TRBJ2-7; D perhaps matches TRBD2 (6 bases). From germline, CDR1 is MNHEY and CDR2 SVGEGT. V was shortened by 4 bases and J by 2 bases, with 15 bases between the two germline ends. This CDR3 is built from 15 residues. This CDR3 is CASSSRATSTYEQYF. The CDR3, as DNA: TGTGCCAGCAGTTCCCGTGCGACTAGTACCTACGAGCAGTACTTC.

The chain has TRBV12-3 or TRBV12-4 and TRBJ1-5, with 8 bases fitting TRBD1. The CDR3 has 14 residues. V shed 3 bases and J 9 bases; nucleotides not matched to a gene: 7. In nucleotides, the CDR3 is TGTGCCAGCAGTTTTAGGACAGGGCTTATGCCCCAGCATTTT. This encodes CASSFRTGLMPQHF.

This chain joins TRBV19 and TRBJ2-6, with 9 bases that match TRBD1. Trimming at V came to 10 bases and at J to 1 base, leaving 8 bases not matched to a gene. Germline-derived CDR1 and CDR2 are LNHDA and SQIVND (reference sequence). CDR3 length: 16 amino acids. Written as DNA, the CDR3 is TGTGCCACCTCCGGGACAGGGACGTCTGGGGCCAACGTCCTGACTTTC. Its translation: CATSGTGTSGANVLTF.

This chain uses TRBV27 with TRBJ2-7; D is unresolved. The CDR3 runs to 16 residues. In germline, CDR1 is MNHEY, CDR2 SMNVEV (reference sequence). Trimming pared 4 bases from V and 0 bases from J, leaving 16 bases between. CDR3 loop: CASSSSLTLSSYEQYF. For the CDR3, the DNA is TGTGCCAGCAGTTCTTCCCTGACCCTGAGCTCCTACGAGCAGTACTTC.

This chain links TRBV7-9 with TRBJ1-2; D is uncertain. The V and J ends lost 7 bases and 1 base respectively, with 16 bases between them. The CDR3 has 15 residues. Germline assignment: CDR1 SEHNR and CDR2 FQNEAQ (reference sequence). The CDR3 loop reads CASTRIGDFNYGYTF. DNA for the CDR3: TGTGCCAGCACCCGAATCGGAGACTTTAACTATGGCTACACCTTC.

CDR3 loop: CASSPRGGAGDGYTF. The CDR3 coding sequence is TGTGCCAGCAGTCCCAGAGGGGGCGCGGGGGATGGCTACACCTTC. This chain links TRBV25-1 with TRBJ1-2; 7 nucleotides agree with TRBD1. CDR3 length: 15 residues. Germline V gives CDR1 MGHDK, CDR2 SYGVNS. Unmatched junction bases numbered 12, after V lost 5 bases and J lost 6 bases.

This clonotype appeared a few times. The V gene is TRBV1, the J gene TRBJ2-4; TRBD1 reflects the table's D call only, with no check against the DNA. TRBV1 is labeled a pseudogene. The CDR3 is 15 amino acids. CDR3 sequence reads: CTSFPLGVAKNIQYF. The CDR3 coding sequence is TGCACCAGCTTTCCACTGGGGGTGGCCAAAAACATTCAGTACTTC.

The V and J genes are TRBV7-9 and TRBJ2-3, with 14 bases identical to TRBD2. CDR1 and CDR2 from the germline V gene are SEHNR and FQNEAQ (reference sequence). This CDR3 has 17 amino acids. Germline trimming cut 4 bases from V and 4 bases from J; bases unmatched to any gene: 7. In DNA form, the CDR3 reads TGTGCCAGCAGCTCTTGGACTAGCGGGAGGATCGCAGATACGCAGTATTTT. It translates to CASSSWTSGRIADTQYF.

The chain couples TRBV19 to TRBJ2-2; no firm D call. The germline V gene has CDR1 LNHDA and CDR2 SQIVND (reference sequence). V was pared by 4 bases and J by 2 bases, with 5 bases between. This CDR3 is 13 amino acids long. CDR3: CASSTENTGELFF. CDR3 DNA sequence: TGTGCCAGTAGTACCGAAAACACCGGGGAGCTGTTTTTT.

This clonotype came up a few times. The rearrangement links TRBV4-1 to TRBJ1-1; D might be TRBD1 (5 bases). Germline V gene data show CDR1 as MGHRA and CDR2 as YSYEKL. CDR3 length: 15 residues. Trimming removed 0 bases from V and 3 bases from J, with 11 bases in between. The CDR3: CASSQDEGSDTEAFF. The CDR3, as DNA: TGCGCCAGCAGCCAAGATGAGGGGTCAGACACTGAAGCTTTCTTT.

The chain has TRBV14 and TRBJ2-7, with a weak D call TRBD2 (5 bases). CDR3 size: 12 residues. V was trimmed by 4 bases and J by 3 bases, leaving 7 bases between them. From germline, CDR1 is SGHDN and CDR2 FVKESK. CDR3 sequence (DNA): TGTGCCAGCAGCCGGACTTTCTACGAGCAGTACTTC. Encoded protein: CASSRTFYEQYF.

This chain links TRBV20-1 with TRBJ2-7, with D perhaps given as TRBD1 or TRBD2 (6 bases each). The germline V gene has CDR1 DFQATT and CDR2 SNEGSKA (reference sequence). The V end lost 2 bases, the J end lost 1 base, and 12 bases lay between the germline ends. The CDR3 contains 14 residues. The CDR3 spells CSARTGGGSYEQYF. DNA for the CDR3: TGCAGTGCTAGAACCGGAGGGGGGTCCTACGAGCAGTACTTC.

V is TRBV20-1 and J is TRBJ1-4; D is perhaps TRBD1 (6 bases). CDR1 DFQATT and CDR2 SNEGSKA come from the germline V gene (reference sequence). Trimming left V 5 bases short and J 8 bases short, with 12 bases between. CDR3 size: 12 residues. The CDR3 sequence: CSAPRRGEKLFF. The CDR3, as DNA: TGCAGTGCTCCCCGGAGGGGGGAAAAACTGTTTTTT.

This clonotype appeared a few times. This chain connects TRBV7-3 to TRBJ2-4, with 12 bases fitting TRBD1. The CDR3 extends over 18 amino acids. Germline V lookup: CDR1 SGHTA, CDR2 FQGTGA. V shed 2 bases, J shed 0 bases, and the junction held 5 bases outside the gene matches. The CDR3 reads CASSLWDRGRLAKNIQYF. CDR3 DNA: TGTGCCAGCAGCTTATGGGACAGGGGGCGATTAGCCAAAAACATTCAGTACTTC. Full variable domain (missing parts from reference TRBV7-3 and TRBJ2-4): GAGVSQTPSNKVTEKGKYVELRCDPISGHTALYWYRQSLGQGPEFLIYFQGTGAADDSGLPNDRFFAVRPEGSVSTLKIQRTERGDSAVYLCASSLWDRGRLAKNIQYFGAGTRLSVL.